There are a few counts of the clone carrying this TCR beta chain. Its specificity is unknown. Every donor was a healthy Caucasian. The CDR3 length is 15 residues. Per germline, CDR1 SGHTA and CDR2 FQGNSA. The V end was cut by 1 base, the J end by 2 bases, with 11 bases between. The sample comes from a study of identical twins. Notes on the study in general: Twins' excess sharing was less marked for out-of-frame beta sequences. The analysis was cross-sectional rather than longitudinal within donors. Insertions were fewer in abundant cord blood beta clonotypes, whereas memory repertoires showed none of this pattern.

MiXCR, applied by TCRdb to the 5' RACE reads, yields one record per CDR3 protein. The table lists under 350,000 distinct CDR3 sequences, roughly 8.6% of them singletons, with around 7.1% in the top ten. This same sample was also part of a study on yellow fever vaccine responses in identical twins.

The chain employs TRBV7-2 and TRBJ1-1, with D maybe TRBD1 (6 bases). The TCR comes from a woman aged 18-29 years in good health. Sequencing used CD8+ T cells sorted from blood. Here the CDR3 reads CASSLGADSNTEAFF. CDR3 nucleotides: TGTGCCAGCAGCTTAGGGGCGGACAGTAACACTGAAGCTTTCTTT.